The 21 T cell receptor beta chains reported below all come from one sample, sequenced in a study of PD-1 blockade in classical Hodgkin lymphoma. Sequencing used immunoSEQ multiplex PCR; TCRdb keeps in-frame clones, though not all of them. The sample has under 100,000 clones; roughly 84% are singletons. Each of the patients experienced relapse following autologous stem cell transplantation, and their brentuximab vedotin exposure differed. The sequencing here drew on peripheral blood mononuclear cells (PBMCs), taken at baseline. The source of these receptors is a human donor with classical Hodgkin lymphoma.

This chain uses TRBV5-1 with TRBJ2-3; the D is unclear. The germline V gene has CDR1 SGHRS and CDR2 YFSETQ. V was cut by 6 bases and J by 0 bases, with 14 bases left in between. The CDR3 is made up of 15 amino acids. CDR3 sequence (DNA): TGCGCCAGCAAATTCCTAGGCCCTAGCACAGATACGCAGTATTTT. This encodes CASKFLGPSTDTQYF.

This chain links TRBV6-5 with TRBJ2-2, with D hard to call. The V and J ends lost 11 bases and 2 bases respectively, with 12 bases between them. CDR1 and CDR2 from the germline V gene are MNHEY and SVGAGI. The CDR3 is 13 amino acids. The CDR3 nucleotides are TGTGCCTGTAGGACCAGCAACACCGGGGAGCTGTTTTTT. Its translation is CACRTSNTGELFF.

The genes are TRBV7-9 and TRBJ1-2, with D perhaps matching TRBD1 (5 bases). Trimming stripped 3 bases from V and 8 bases from J, with 10 bases between. Per germline, CDR1 SEHNR and CDR2 FQNEAQ (reference sequence). This CDR3 has 12 amino acids. The CDR3 reads CASSLGPAGYTF. The CDR3 DNA sequence: TGTGCCAGCAGCTTGGGGCCGGCAGGCTACACCTTC.

This chain joins TRBV18 and TRBJ2-2, with 7 positions matching TRBD2. Losses at the gene ends were 1 base for V and 7 bases for J; bases not matched to a gene: 6. The CDR3 runs to 15 residues. Germline assignment: CDR1 KGHSH and CDR2 LQKENI. The CDR3 reads CASSPQAGAGGELFF. In DNA form, the CDR3 reads TGTGCCAGCTCACCACAGGCGGGAGCTGGCGGGGAGCTGTTTTTT.

The CDR3 nucleotides are TGTGCCAGCAGTGATCCGGGACAGCTAGGCTACACCTTC. Translated: CASSDPGQLGYTF. This chain joins TRBV27 and TRBJ1-2, with 7 bases matching TRBD1. The length of the CDR3 is 13 residues. Unmatched junction bases numbered 8, after V lost 5 bases and J lost 8 bases. CDR1 is MNHEY and CDR2 is SMNVEV in the germline V gene (reference sequence).

V usage is TRBV5-1 and J usage is TRBJ2-7, with TRBD1 matching 7 bases. Losses at the gene ends were 0 bases for V and 6 bases for J; bases not matched to a gene: 0. The germline CDR1 and CDR2 sequences are SGHRS and YFSETQ. This CDR3 has 12 residues. The CDR3 DNA sequence: TGCGCCAGCAGCTTGGGACAGGGCGAGCAGTACTTC. Protein sequence: CASSLGQGEQYF. Full variable domain (missing parts from reference TRBV5-1 and TRBJ2-7): KAGVTQTPRYLIKTRGQQVTLSCSPISGHRSVSWYQQTPGQGLQFLFEYFSETQRNKGNFPGRFSGRQFSNSRSEMNVSTLELGDSALYLCASSLGQGEQYFGPGTRLTVT.

The chain carries TRBV13 and TRBJ2-7; 8 bases match TRBD1. CDR3 size: 18 residues. Germline CDR1 and CDR2: PRHDT and FYEKMQ (reference sequence). The ends lost 6 bases at V and 0 bases at J; junction bases unmatched: 16. CDR3 DNA sequence: TGTGCCAGCAGTCGGAACAGGGGGACCGCGCGGGTCTCCTACGAGCAGTACTTC. The encoded protein is CASSRNRGTARVSYEQYF.

CDR3 in DNA: TGTGCCAGCAGCCGACGGGCTGAAAAACTGTTTTTT. Translation: CASSRRAEKLFF. V usage is TRBV5-6 and J usage is TRBJ1-4; D is undetermined. V lost 4 bases and J 7 bases, leaving 8 bases between the germline ends. CDR3 size: 12 residues. Germline assignment: CDR1 SGHDT and CDR2 YYEEEE.

The gene calls are TRBV9 and TRBJ2-7, with a tentative D call TRBD1 (6 bases). V was trimmed by 4 bases and J by 4 bases, leaving 15 bases between them. The CDR3 spans 14 residues. Per the germline V gene, CDR1 is SGDLS and CDR2 is YYNGEE. CDR3 DNA: TGTGCCAGCAGCCCGGACCCACAGGGATACGAGCAGTACTTC. Its protein is CASSPDPQGYEQYF.

The rearrangement uses TRBV19 and TRBJ2-6; D tentatively fits TRBD1 or TRBD2 (5 bases each). Germline CDR1 LNHDA, CDR2 SQIVND (reference sequence). The CDR3 has 17 amino acids. V was clipped by 3 bases and J by 0 bases, with 12 bases between them. The CDR3 sequence is CASSISGTTSGANVLTF. CDR3 bases: TGTGCCAGTAGTATCTCAGGGACCACCTCTGGGGCCAACGTCCTGACTTTC.

The CDR3 here is CASSSPPENNEQFF. DNA for the CDR3: TGTGCCAGTAGTTCCCCCCCGGAGAACAATGAGCAGTTCTTC. The chain has TRBV19 and TRBJ2-1; D gene uncertain. The germline V and J ends were trimmed by 5 bases and 5 bases, with 13 bases remaining between them. The V gene's germline CDR1 is LNHDA and CDR2 SQIVND (reference sequence). The CDR3 contains 14 residues. Drawing the rest from reference TRBV19 and TRBJ2-1, the complete variable domain is DGGITQSPKYLFRKEGQNVTLSCEQNLNHDAMYWYRQDPGQGLRLIYYSQIVNDFQKGDIAEGYSVSREKKESFPLTVTSAQKNPTAFYLCASSSPPENNEQFFGPGTRLTVL.

The chain carries TRBV11-2 and TRBJ1-6; 7 bases align to TRBD1. The CDR3 is 15 residues long. J was trimmed by 9 bases and V by 0 bases; bases with no gene match: 5. CDR1 SGHAT and CDR2 FQNNGV come from the germline V gene. The CDR3 DNA reads TGTGCCAGCAGCTTAGATGGGACAGTGGGTTCACCCCTCCACTTT. The encoded protein is CASSLDGTVGSPLHF.

This clone was counted a single time. The CDR3 region is CASSQDGGLSGEAFF. The DNA of the CDR3 is TGCGCCAGCAGCCAAGATGGGGGGCTTAGCGGTGAAGCTTTCTTT. The V and J genes are TRBV4-3 and TRBJ1-1; D may be TRBD1 (6 bases). This CDR3 has 15 amino acids. The germline V gene encodes CDR1 LGHNA and CDR2 YSLEER. With 0 bases removed from V and 7 bases from J, the gap between germline ends came to 15 bases.

The chain has TRBV14 and TRBJ2-5, with 7 bases aligning to TRBD1. Germline V CDR1 and CDR2: SGHDN, FVKESK. The CDR3 consists of 15 residues. J was trimmed by 5 bases and V by 4 bases; bases with no gene match: 10. Here the CDR3 reads CASSPTQGPGETQYF. CDR3 DNA: TGTGCCAGCAGCCCGACACAGGGGCCGGGGGAGACCCAGTACTTC.

The chain uses TRBV4-2 and TRBJ2-2; no firm D call. CDR1 and CDR2 (germline): LGHNA, YNFKEQ. V was shortened by 1 base and J by 7 bases, with 10 bases between the two germline ends. The CDR3 runs to 14 residues. Here the CDR3 reads CASSQAQTHGELFF. The CDR3 DNA is TGTGCCAGCAGCCAAGCCCAGACCCACGGGGAGCTGTTTTTT.

This chain connects TRBV28 to TRBJ2-7, with no clear D. The V and J ends lost 3 bases and 0 bases respectively, with 18 bases between them. In germline, CDR1 is MDHEN, CDR2 SYDVKM. The CDR3 has 17 residues. The CDR3 loop reads CASSLEVWRSSSYEQYF. The DNA of the CDR3 is TGTGCCAGCAGTTTGGAAGTTTGGCGCTCCAGCTCCTACGAGCAGTACTTC.

This chain links TRBV28 with TRBJ1-2; 8 positions match TRBD1. This CDR3 is 15 amino acids long. J lost 5 bases, V lost 3 bases, and 8 bases had no gene match. Germline-derived CDR1 and CDR2 are MDHEN and SYDVKM. The DNA for the CDR3 is TGTGCCAGCAGTTTCCCCCCGGGACAGGAGTATGGCTACACCTTC. This gives the protein CASSFPPGQEYGYTF.

The rearrangement uses TRBV2 and TRBJ2-7; unclear D gene. Germline V gene lookup returns CDR1 SNHLY and CDR2 FYNNEI. The CDR3 totals 17 residues. Trimming removed 7 bases at V and 1 base at J, with 23 bases between. CDR3: CASTKKGWNSFSYEQYF. In DNA, the CDR3 is TGTGCCAGCACTAAAAAAGGGTGGAACTCGTTTTCCTACGAGCAGTACTTC.

The chain joins TRBV28 to TRBJ2-7, with TRBD2 as a possible D gene (5 bases). Germline V lookup: CDR1 MDHEN, CDR2 SYDVKM. Trimming stripped 2 bases from V and 6 bases from J, with 8 bases between. CDR3 length equals 12 residues. The CDR3 DNA is TGTGCCAGCAGTTTAAGGACTTCCGAGCAGTACTTC. This gives the protein CASSLRTSEQYF.

The V gene is TRBV19, the J gene TRBJ1-1; the D is unclear. Germline V gives CDR1 LNHDA, CDR2 SQIVND (reference sequence). The CDR3 totals 14 residues. Deletions cut 1 base from V and 1 base from J, with 7 bases between. CDR3 loop: CASSIGLGNTEAFF. The CDR3 coding sequence is TGTGCCAGTAGTATAGGGCTCGGGAACACTGAAGCTTTCTTT. Full variable domain (outside the CDR3, taken from reference TRBV19 and TRBJ1-1): DGGITQSPKYLFRKEGQNVTLSCEQNLNHDAMYWYRQDPGQGLRLIYYSQIVNDFQKGDIAEGYSVSREKKESFPLTVTSAQKNPTAFYLCASSIGLGNTEAFFGQGTRLTVV.

The rearrangement links TRBV5-6 to TRBJ1-3, with D hard to call. Germline V gene sequence: CDR1 SGHDT, CDR2 YYEEEE. Trimming shortened V by 3 bases and J by 4 bases, and 14 bases separated the two germline ends. CDR3 length: 15 amino acids. The CDR3 nucleotides are TGTGCCAGCAGCTCCCCGGGCCGTGGGGGAAACACCATATATTTT. Translated, it gives CASSSPGRGGNTIYF.